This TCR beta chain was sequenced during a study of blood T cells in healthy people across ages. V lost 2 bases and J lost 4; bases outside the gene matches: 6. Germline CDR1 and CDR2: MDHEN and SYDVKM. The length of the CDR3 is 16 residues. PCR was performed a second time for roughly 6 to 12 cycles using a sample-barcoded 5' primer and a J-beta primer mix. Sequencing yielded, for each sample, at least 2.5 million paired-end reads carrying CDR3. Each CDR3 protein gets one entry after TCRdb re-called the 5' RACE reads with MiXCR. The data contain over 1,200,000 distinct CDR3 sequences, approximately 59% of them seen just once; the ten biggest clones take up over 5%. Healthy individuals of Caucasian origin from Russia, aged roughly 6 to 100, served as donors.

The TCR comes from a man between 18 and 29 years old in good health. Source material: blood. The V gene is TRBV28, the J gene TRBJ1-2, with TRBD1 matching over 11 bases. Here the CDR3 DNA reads TGTGCCAGCAGTTTACTCCGGGACAGGGGGATCTATGGCTACACCTTC. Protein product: CASSLLRDRGIYGYTF.